The next 28 T cell receptor beta chains were all read from a single sample in a study of T-cell memory formation after mild COVID-19. MiXCR, run by TCRdb on the 5' RACE reads, gives a single entry per CDR3 protein. The sample contains roughly 260,000 distinct CDR3 sequences, 16% of which appear only once. Sequenced: PBMCs or a T cell subset sorted from them (not recorded which). Receptors were obtained from a man aged 18-30 years who had mild COVID-19 (a few samples of this study predate the infection). Cell type and time point are not known.

The chain joins TRBV6-2 or TRBV6-3 to TRBJ2-6; D is unclear. Germline CDR1 MNHEY, CDR2 SVGEGT. This CDR3 has 15 amino acids. The ends were cut back, 6 bases at V and 4 bases at J, with 13 bases in the middle. This chain's CDR3 is CASSHEVLGANVLTF. For the CDR3, the DNA is TGTGCCAGCAGCCACGAGGTTCTCGGGGCCAACGTCCTGACTTTC.

About this clonotype itself: One junction end does not reproduce the germline sequence, and a read error may be involved. This chain joins TRBV7-3 and TRBJ1-1; perhaps TRBD1 as D (5 bases). The CDR3 is 14 amino acids. CDR1 and CDR2 from the germline V gene are SGHTA and FQGTGA. This CDR3 is CASSPGTGNTDAFF. The CDR3 DNA is TGTGCCAGCAGCCCCGGGACGGGGAACACTGACGCTTTCTTT. Filled out from reference TRBV7-3 and TRBJ1-1, the complete variable domain reads GAGVSQTPSNKVTEKGKYVELRCDPISGHTALYWYRQSLGQGPEFLIYFQGTGAADDSGLPNDRFFAVRPEGSVSTLKIQRTERGDSAVYLCASSPGTGNTDAFFGQGTRLTVV.

This clonotype was seen a handful of times. The chain joins TRBV4-3 to TRBJ2-2; TRBD1 is a possible D gene (6 bases). This CDR3 region has 16 residues. The germline V gene encodes CDR1 LGHNA and CDR2 YSLEER. Trimming left V 4 bases short and J 7 bases short, with 19 bases between. The chain's CDR3 is CASSLPARGIDGELFF. The CDR3, as DNA: TGCGCCAGCAGCCTTCCGGCCAGGGGAATTGACGGGGAGCTGTTTTTT.

This clonotype was detected many times. The V call is TRBV6-5, the J call TRBJ2-3, with TRBD2 matching 9 bases. Trimming took 5 bases from V and 2 from J; bases not matched to a gene: 8. CDR1 and CDR2 (germline): MNHEY, SVGAGI. This CDR3 is built from 16 residues. The CDR3, as DNA: TGTGCCAGCAGTCGGCTGACTAGCGGAGTCACAGATACGCAGTATTTT. It encodes CASSRLTSGVTDTQYF.

The genes are TRBV21-1 and TRBJ2-1; TRBD1 is the table's D call and was not checked against the DNA. TRBV21-1 is described as a pseudogene. The CDR3 covers 18 residues. CDR3 coding DNA: TGTGCCAGCAGCAAAGAAGGGGGGTCCGAACCACCTTACAATGAGCAGTTCTTC. It yields the protein CASSKEGGSEPPYNEQFF.

V gene TRBV15 combines with J gene TRBJ2-4; 7 nucleotides match TRBD2. Germline-derived CDR1 and CDR2 are LNHNV and YYDKDF (reference sequence). Losses at the gene ends were 4 bases for V and 6 bases for J; bases not matched to a gene: 3. This CDR3 spans 13 amino acids. The CDR3 DNA is TGTGCCACCAGCATTGGGGGGGGAAACATTCAGTACTTC. It codes for CATSIGGGNIQYF.

The gene calls are TRBV5-4 and TRBJ1-1; no reliable D call. Looked up from germline, CDR1 is SGHNT and CDR2 is YYREEE (reference sequence). Trimming removed 1 base from V and 10 bases from J, with 20 bases in between. The CDR3 length is 15 residues. In nucleotides, the CDR3 is TGTGCCAGCAGCTTGATGGGTGGGCGCGGAGGGAGAGCTTTCTTT. Amino acids: CASSLMGGRGGRAFF.

The V call is TRBV27, the J call TRBJ1-2; D not resolved. There are 14 residues in the CDR3. CDR1 is MNHEY, CDR2 SMNVEV, per germline (reference sequence). V lost 3 bases to trimming and J lost 3 bases, with 11 bases between them. CDR3 loop: CASSLAAGDYGYTF. The CDR3 DNA follows: TGTGCCAGCAGTTTGGCAGCTGGGGACTATGGCTACACCTTC.

The rearrangement uses TRBV19 and TRBJ1-1, with a tentative D call TRBD1 (6 bases). Germline values: CDR1 LNHDA, CDR2 SQIVND (reference sequence). The CDR3 has 14 amino acids. The V end lost 4 bases, the J end lost 4 bases, and 13 bases lay between the germline ends. The CDR3 sequence is CASSTRTGFTEAFF. CDR3 sequence (DNA): TGTGCCAGTAGTACCCGTACAGGGTTCACTGAAGCTTTCTTT.

J is TRBJ1-2 and V is TRBV5-1, with D tentatively TRBD1 (5 bases). This CDR3 region has 15 residues. The V gene lost 7 bases and the J gene lost 4 bases, with 20 bases spanning the gap. Germline assignment: CDR1 SGHRS and CDR2 YFSETQ. The chain's CDR3 is CASGPWGNQGYGYTF. As DNA, the CDR3 is TGCGCCAGCGGGCCCTGGGGGAACCAGGGCTATGGCTACACCTTC.

This clonotype was picked up a small number of times. This chain joins TRBV7-7 and TRBJ2-2, with 10 bases identical to TRBD2. Germline loops: CDR1 SSHAT, CDR2 FNYEAQ (reference sequence). There are 14 residues in the CDR3. For the CDR3, the DNA is TGTGCTAGCGGGGGGCCTACGAACACCGGGGAGCTGTTTTTT. Translated, it gives CASGGPTNTGELFF.

This clonotype turned up a few times. This sequence joins TRBV20-1 and TRBJ1-1; maybe TRBD1 (5 bases). The CDR3 covers 15 residues. Germline V gene data show CDR1 as DFQATT and CDR2 as SNEGSKA (reference sequence). V was shortened by 3 bases and J by 1 base, with 15 bases between the two germline ends. This CDR3 reads CSASDPGRGNTEAFF. CDR3 coding DNA: TGCAGTGCTAGTGATCCAGGGCGGGGGAACACTGAAGCTTTCTTT.

This clonotype was counted between two and nine times. This chain connects TRBV20-1 to TRBJ2-5; the D call may be TRBD1 or TRBD2 (5 bases each). Trimming took 2 bases from V and 8 from J, leaving 6 bases between them. CDR1 and CDR2 (germline): DFQATT, SNEGSKA (reference sequence). CDR3 length equals 10 residues. DNA of the CDR3: TGCAGTGCTAGATGGGACACCCAGTACTTC. This encodes CSARWDTQYF.

This clonotype was counted only a few times. The chain couples TRBV20-1 to TRBJ2-2; D uncertain. The CDR3 spans 14 residues. In germline, CDR1 is DFQATT, CDR2 SNEGSKA (reference sequence). Trimming pared 6 bases from V and 1 base from J, leaving 12 bases between. The CDR3 DNA follows: TGCAGTGCGCAGGACGACCTGAACACCGGGGAGCTGTTTTTT. Its protein product is CSAQDDLNTGELFF.

Only a few counts were recorded for this clonotype. This CDR3 is CASSVDRGPEKLFF. The CDR3 nucleotides read TGTGCCAGCAGCGTGGACAGGGGGCCGGAAAAACTGTTTTTT. The chain couples TRBV11-2 to TRBJ1-4; 11 bases fit TRBD1. This CDR3 spans 14 amino acids. Germline V gene lookup returns CDR1 SGHAT and CDR2 FQNNGV. The V and J ends lost 5 bases and 8 bases, in that order; junction bases with no gene match: 4.

The gene calls are TRBV5-4 and TRBJ2-5; 9 positions agree with TRBD2. From germline, CDR1 is SGHNT and CDR2 YYREEE (reference sequence). This CDR3 has 16 amino acids. The junction had 11 bases not matched to a gene; V was cut back by 4 bases and J by 4 bases. Written as DNA, the CDR3 is TGTGCCAGCAGCGGTGGCGGGGGGGGCCTTCGAGAGACCCAGTACTTC. Translated, it gives CASSGGGGGLRETQYF.

In this sample, this clonotype turned up a few times. This chain connects TRBV7-2 to TRBJ1-5; perhaps TRBD1 as D (5 bases). V lost 1 base, J lost 7 bases, and 14 bases lay in between. Germline CDR1 and CDR2: SGHTA and FQGNSA. The CDR3 spans 15 residues. CDR3 region: CASSLERGGGQPQHF. CDR3 DNA sequence: TGTGCCAGCAGCTTAGAAAGGGGCGGGGGGCAGCCCCAGCATTTT.

This clonotype was counted only a few times. This chain connects TRBV7-2 to TRBJ2-5; TRBD1 aligns across 11 bases. The V and J ends lost 4 bases and 5 bases, in that order; junction bases with no gene match: 6. CDR1 is SGHTA, CDR2 FQGNSA, per germline. This CDR3 region has 15 residues. CDR3 in DNA: TGTGCCAGCAGCTGGACAGGGGGCATTATGGAGACCCAGTACTTC. Its protein product is CASSWTGGIMETQYF.

This clonotype was counted ten times or more. The chain uses TRBV15 and TRBJ2-2, with 10 nucleotides matching TRBD2. Unmatched junction bases numbered 4, after V lost 4 bases and J lost 5 bases. CDR3 length: 15 amino acids. Germline V gene sequence: CDR1 LNHNV, CDR2 YYDKDF (reference sequence). The CDR3 region is CATSNQLAGTGELFF. The CDR3 DNA reads TGTGCCACCAGCAACCAACTAGCGGGGACCGGGGAGCTGTTTTTT.

This clonotype occurred a few times. The rearrangement joins TRBV2 to TRBJ2-1, with TRBD2 matching over 12 bases. The CDR3 spans 12 residues. Trimming took 9 bases from V and 13 from J; bases not matched to a gene: 7. Germline loops: CDR1 SNHLY, CDR2 FYNNEI. The CDR3 loop is CASPPSGGVQFF. CDR3 coding DNA: TGTGCCAGTCCTCCTAGCGGGGGGGTACAGTTCTTC.

The chain recombines TRBV4-3 with TRBJ2-7, with 7 bases that match TRBD2. The V gene end was trimmed by 0 bases and the J gene end by 2 bases; junction bases not matched to a gene: 7. The CDR3 runs 16 residues. Germline V gene sequence: CDR1 LGHNA, CDR2 YSLEER. In DNA form, the CDR3 reads TGCGCCAGCAGCCAAGATTTTAGCGGGCCGACCTACGAGCAGTACTTC. Translating gives CASSQDFSGPTYEQYF.

The V gene is TRBV15, the J gene TRBJ2-7; 10 positions match TRBD1. The V gene's germline CDR1 is LNHNV and CDR2 YYDKDF (reference sequence). Unmatched junction bases numbered 2, after V lost 0 bases and J lost 3 bases. The CDR3 consists of 15 residues. CDR3: CATSRETGGLYEQYV. As DNA, the CDR3 is TGTGCCACCAGCAGAGAGACAGGGGGCCTCTACGAGCAGTACGTC.

The chain uses TRBV12-3 or TRBV12-4 and TRBJ1-3; D is uncertain. Trimming stripped 4 bases from V and 1 base from J, with 11 bases between. This CDR3 is 15 amino acids long. CDR3: CASSSGSRSGNTIYF. CDR3 coding DNA: TGTGCCAGCAGTTCTGGCAGTCGTTCTGGAAACACCATATATTTT.

The J gene is TRBJ2-5, the V gene TRBV7-6; D is unresolved. The V end was cut by 5 bases, the J end by 1 base, with 11 bases between. The CDR3 consists of 14 residues. Germline V CDR1 and CDR2: SGHVS, FNYEAQ. The CDR3 sequence is CASSPLGFQETQYF. CDR3 coding DNA: TGTGCCAGCAGCCCGTTGGGGTTCCAAGAGACCCAGTACTTC.

Many counts were recorded for this clonotype. The rearrangement joins TRBV7-2 to TRBJ2-7; D is ambiguous. V was shortened by 4 bases and J by 3 bases, with 7 bases between the two germline ends. This CDR3 contains 12 residues. CDR1 SGHTA and CDR2 FQGNSA come from the germline V gene. CDR3 region: CASSWRDYEQYF. The CDR3 DNA reads as TGTGCCAGCAGCTGGCGAGACTACGAGCAGTACTTC.

The chain links TRBV12-3 or TRBV12-4 to TRBJ1-2; 7 bases agree with TRBD1. This CDR3 has 13 amino acids. V was clipped by 4 bases and J by 8 bases; unmatched bases: 7. The CDR3, as DNA: TGTGCCAGCAGTTCCGCCTACAGGGGCGGCTACACCTTC. Residues: CASSSAYRGGYTF.

This clonotype has just a few counts. The V gene is TRBV5-1, the J gene TRBJ2-2; 8 nucleotides align to TRBD1. V was clipped by 4 bases and J by 6 bases; unmatched bases: 2. CDR1 and CDR2 (germline): SGHRS, YFSETQ. CDR3 length equals 13 residues. The CDR3: CASSAQGAGELFF. CDR3 nucleotides: TGCGCCAGCAGCGCACAGGGGGCCGGGGAGCTGTTTTTT.

This clonotype was picked up many times. The chain combines TRBV20-1 with TRBJ2-1, with a possible D match to TRBD2 (5 bases). Trimming left V 6 bases short and J 14 bases short, with 17 bases between. Germline V gene sequence: CDR1 DFQATT, CDR2 SNEGSKA (reference sequence). The CDR3 has 11 residues. The DNA for the CDR3 is TGCAGTGCCCCACTTGGGAGCTCGAAGTTCTTC. Its translation: CSAPLGSSKFF.